Listed below are T cell receptor beta chains from one sample, sequenced in a study of naive and memory T cell subsets. TCRdb used MiXCR to reprocess the UMI-ligation and nested PCR reads, holding one entry per CDR3 protein. The sample carries around 31,000 distinct CDR3 sequences, approximately 6.7% recorded once. The sample consisted of skin, taken from a tuberculin skin test site. The source is an adult in good health. Each CDR3 is given with its conserved first and last residue. D genes are given only for firm matches. Clone sizes are given selectively: once, few, many, or a class where the clone is expanded.

D: .; length: 14; J: TRBJ2-1; V: TRBV14; size: many; CDR3: CASSRASRGDEQFF; DNA: TGTGCCAGCAGCCGCGCCTCGAGGGGCGATGAGCAGTTCTTC
D: .; length: 13; J: TRBJ2-7; V: TRBV19; size: .; CDR3: CASSPGLSYEQYF; DNA: TGTGCCAGTAGCCCGGGACTGAGCTACGAGCAGTACTTC
D: TRBD2; length: 16; J: TRBJ2-6; V: TRBV20-1; size: many; CDR3: CSATSGALSGANVLTF; DNA: TGCAGTGCTACGAGCGGGGCACTCTCTGGGGCCAACGTCCTGACTTTC
D: .; length: 15; J: TRBJ1-5; V: TRBV7-9; size: many; CDR3: CASSPRGSSNQPQHF; DNA: TGTGCCAGCAGCCCACGGGGCAGTAGCAATCAGCCCCAGCATTTT
D: .; length: 14; J: TRBJ1-2; V: TRBV5-5; size: few; CDR3: CASSLPGLNYGYTF; DNA: TGTGCCAGCAGCTTGCCGGGCCTTAACTATGGCTACACCTTC
D: TRBD2; length: 15; J: TRBJ2-7; V: TRBV12-3/TRBV12-4; size: .; CDR3: CASSFGGGAQDEQYF; DNA: TGTGCCAGCAGTTTTGGCGGGGGGGCCCAGGACGAGCAGTACTTC
D: .; length: 15; J: TRBJ2-3; V: TRBV18; size: many; CDR3: CASSPYVGEGSTQYF; DNA: TGTGCCAGCTCACCATATGTGGGGGAAGGGTCTACGCAGTATTTT
D: .; length: 13; J: TRBJ2-5; V: TRBV29-1; size: medium-sized; CDR3: CSAREGLAETQYF; DNA: TGCAGCGCCCGGGAAGGGCTAGCGGAGACCCAGTACTTC
D: TRBD2; length: 17; J: TRBJ2-5; V: TRBV11-2; size: few; CDR3: CASSLDRAAGGRETQYF; DNA: TGTGCCAGCAGCTTAGATCGAGCAGCGGGGGGGCGAGAGACCCAGTACTTC
D: TRBD2; length: 15; J: TRBJ2-5; V: TRBV20-1; size: medium-sized; CDR3: CSAREGLASQETQYF; DNA: TGCAGTGCTAGAGAGGGACTAGCATCCCAAGAGACCCAGTACTTC
D: .; length: 11; J: TRBJ2-1; V: TRBV19; size: many; CDR3: CASRTGIEQFF; DNA: TGTGCCAGTAGAACCGGGATTGAGCAGTTCTTC
D: .; length: 14; J: TRBJ2-5; V: TRBV6-1; size: few; CDR3: CASSEIDGQETQYF; DNA: TGTGCCAGCAGTGAAATTGACGGACAAGAGACCCAGTACTTC
D: TRBD1; length: 17; J: TRBJ1-1; V: TRBV2; size: few; CDR3: CASITGTGGAWGTEAFF; DNA: TGTGCCAGCATAACCGGGACAGGGGGCGCTTGGGGCACTGAAGCTTTCTTT